The present T cell receptor (beta chain) was sequenced within a study of post-analysis software for immune sequencing data (dated by TCRdb to the mid-2010s). In the study overall: Disease courses on record covered relapsing-remitting, secondary progressive and progressive-relapsing multiple sclerosis, though some patients had no subtype annotation. The multiple sclerosis patient repertoires were compared with more than 10 previously published healthy control repertoires from donors aged about 6 to 28 years. A subset of samples was prepared in parallel using single-end sample barcoding, then pooled and co-amplified after Illumina adapter ligation.

Concerning this clonotype itself: It has no known antigen specificity. No base quality values were provided; no much bigger clone lies one nucleotide off.

Findings and caveats that apply to the study as a whole: The multiple sclerosis patient group was slightly younger than the control group. Strong co-clustering of samples prepared in the same batch was shown by direct clustering with F measure, prompting a batch-effect correction. Compared with controls, multiple sclerosis patients had significantly lower normalized Chao1 diversity, a finding suggesting substantial peripheral T-cell clonal expansion. Significantly higher frequencies in patients than in controls were found for about 5 TRBV segments, including TRBV5-6, TRBV5-1 and TRBV20-1.

The protocol used for the library was PCR. The reads were generated on an Illumina HiSeq 2500. To reduce PCR and sequencing biases, unique molecular identifiers were incorporated into the TCR beta cDNA libraries. Roughly 0.5 million cDNA molecules were obtained per 1 to 10 million input T cells, so each molecule approximated one T cell. The same protocol used for the earlier healthy control dataset was applied to prepare and sequence the patient libraries. Within a given batch, samples were prepared together, multiplexed and sequenced on the same HiSeq lane. Per the source publication's procedure: MIGEC was used to process the raw barcoded reads, and molecular identifier groups with only a single read were discarded before consensus assembly and CDR3 extraction. Clonotype tables were post-analysed with VDJtools, normalizing diversity by down-sampling all datasets to the smallest sample size. Repertoire overlap clustering matched CDR3 amino acid but not nucleotide sequences to correct batch-related cross-sample contamination. TCRdb ran its own pipeline on the public reads, namely fastp trimming at Q25 and MiXCR clone calling, and kept in-frame beta chains. Merged by CDR3 protein, the rows form single entries marked with the most common genes and DNA. The V and J calls were not made by the authors but by TCRdb's processing. The sample table lists about 770,000 distinct CDR3 sequences, about half of them with a count of one. The ten largest make up 4.9% of the sample.

V is trimmed back by 2 bases and J by 5 bases, and the junction contains 8 bases that no gene match accounts for. Spanning cysteine to phenylalanine, the CDR3 consists of 15 amino acids. Only the CDR3 region is kept as DNA, spanning 45 bases read in frame from base 1. To demonstrate the VDJtools post-analysis software, TCR beta repertoires were profiled from the peripheral blood of about 13 young patients with multiple sclerosis. Multiple sclerosis patients were children and adolescents aged about 6 to 16 years. The TCR sequence derives from a girl aged 10 to 17 with multiple sclerosis. The sample comprised blood. This receptor chain uses TRBV12-3 or TRBV12-4 and TRBJ2-7, and 8 junction bases match TRBD1. The nucleotide sequence is given as TGTGCCAGCAGTTTAAGGGGAGCAGGGGGCCACGAGCAGTACTTC. It is translated as CASSLRGAGGHEQYF.